These T cell receptor beta chains were read from a single sample in a study of beta chain features in type 1 diabetes. Produced via immunoSEQ multiplex PCR; TCRdb's table is partial and in-frame only. In the table there are about 710,000 clones, 11% to 15% of which are singletons. What was sequenced was naive CD4+ T cells from blood. The receptors originated from a man aged 18-30 years with type 1 diabetes. CDR3s leave out the opening cysteine and the closing phenylalanine or tryptophan. A D gene is named only where the DNA matches it firmly. Rows may omit the clone size; those that give it use once, few, many or a size class.

j_call: TRBJ2-7; clone_size: NA; v_call: TRBV5-4; d_call: NA; cdr3_aa: ASSPWGLDEQY
j_call: TRBJ1-1; clone_size: NA; v_call: TRBV11-2; d_call: TRBD1; cdr3_aa: ASSVEGAPSATEAF
j_call: TRBJ2-7; clone_size: few; v_call: TRBV9; d_call: TRBD2; cdr3_aa: ASSPGLGPYEQY
j_call: TRBJ2-1; clone_size: NA; v_call: TRBV15; d_call: NA; cdr3_aa: ATSRDLTGIYNEQF
j_call: TRBJ2-6; clone_size: few; v_call: TRBV7-3; d_call: NA; cdr3_aa: ASSLNSPGANVLT
j_call: TRBJ2-4; clone_size: few; v_call: TRBV4-3; d_call: NA; cdr3_aa: ASSQDTNNKNIQY
j_call: TRBJ2-4; clone_size: NA; v_call: TRBV19; d_call: NA; cdr3_aa: ASSPGTHLAKNIQY
j_call: TRBJ2-5; clone_size: few; v_call: TRBV7-6; d_call: NA; cdr3_aa: ASGTEGTQY
j_call: TRBJ1-1; clone_size: few; v_call: TRBV7-6; d_call: NA; cdr3_aa: ASSLAGTVAF
j_call: TRBJ2-1; clone_size: NA; v_call: TRBV7-9; d_call: NA; cdr3_aa: ASSLPTRGDEQF
j_call: TRBJ2-7; clone_size: few; v_call: TRBV28; d_call: NA; cdr3_aa: ASSLGRGTYEQY
j_call: TRBJ2-5; clone_size: NA; v_call: TRBV27; d_call: NA; cdr3_aa: ASSRRGQETQY
j_call: TRBJ2-5; clone_size: NA; v_call: TRBV4-3; d_call: NA; cdr3_aa: ASSQRTRTVKY
j_call: TRBJ2-1; clone_size: few; v_call: TRBV7-6; d_call: TRBD2; cdr3_aa: ASSLMAGDPNEQF
j_call: TRBJ1-1; clone_size: NA; v_call: TRBV7-9; d_call: NA; cdr3_aa: ASSPPPGNQ
j_call: TRBJ2-5; clone_size: NA; v_call: TRBV27; d_call: TRBD1; cdr3_aa: ASSDPGAGGETQY
j_call: TRBJ2-7; clone_size: few; v_call: TRBV5-1; d_call: TRBD2; cdr3_aa: ASSLGTSGPYEQY
j_call: TRBJ1-5; clone_size: NA; v_call: TRBV30; d_call: NA; cdr3_aa: AWSRAGALNQPQH
j_call: TRBJ2-3; clone_size: few; v_call: TRBV28; d_call: NA; cdr3_aa: ASSLGRRTDTQY
j_call: TRBJ2-5; clone_size: few; v_call: TRBV5-4; d_call: TRBD1; cdr3_aa: ASSLFRQGLLETQY
j_call: TRBJ1-1; clone_size: few; v_call: TRBV7-9; d_call: NA; cdr3_aa: ASSLEVRGDTEAF
j_call: TRBJ2-1; clone_size: NA; v_call: TRBV5-1; d_call: TRBD2; cdr3_aa: ASSDEREGGDEQF
j_call: TRBJ2-7; clone_size: few; v_call: TRBV7-3; d_call: TRBD1; cdr3_aa: ASSLMGQRSDEQY
j_call: TRBJ2-7; clone_size: few; v_call: TRBV4-2; d_call: TRBD2; cdr3_aa: ASSQVARAGEVYEQY
j_call: TRBJ1-5; clone_size: NA; v_call: TRBV2; d_call: TRBD1; cdr3_aa: ASTGQVYGNQPQH
j_call: TRBJ2-3; clone_size: few; v_call: TRBV5-1; d_call: NA; cdr3_aa: ASSLERDTQY
j_call: TRBJ1-5; clone_size: few; v_call: TRBV30; d_call: NA; cdr3_aa: AWSVANSNQPQH
j_call: TRBJ2-7; clone_size: few; v_call: TRBV7-2; d_call: NA; cdr3_aa: ASSLFIGGMSYEQY
j_call: TRBJ2-1; clone_size: NA; v_call: TRBV9; d_call: NA; cdr3_aa: ASAPEGGAYNEQF
j_call: TRBJ2-1; clone_size: few; v_call: TRBV9; d_call: NA; cdr3_aa: ASSLAVYNEQF
j_call: TRBJ2-4; clone_size: few; v_call: TRBV18; d_call: NA; cdr3_aa: ASSPERTKNIQY
j_call: TRBJ1-1; clone_size: NA; v_call: TRBV5-6; d_call: TRBD1; cdr3_aa: ASSIAGGQGVTEAF
j_call: TRBJ2-2; clone_size: NA; v_call: TRBV19; d_call: TRBD1; cdr3_aa: ASSLPGQSMNTGELF
j_call: TRBJ2-5; clone_size: NA; v_call: TRBV7-3; d_call: NA; cdr3_aa: ASSLNGARQETQY
j_call: TRBJ2-7; clone_size: NA; v_call: TRBV2; d_call: TRBD1; cdr3_aa: ASTLRTGDEQY
j_call: TRBJ1-5; clone_size: few; v_call: TRBV13; d_call: NA; cdr3_aa: ASSQGGRNQPQH
j_call: TRBJ2-1; clone_size: NA; v_call: TRBV7-9; d_call: TRBD1; cdr3_aa: ASSLPIGQGSYNEQF
j_call: TRBJ2-3; clone_size: NA; v_call: TRBV13; d_call: NA; cdr3_aa: ASSLGWLGTDTQY
j_call: TRBJ2-1; clone_size: NA; v_call: TRBV14; d_call: TRBD2; cdr3_aa: ASSQISGGGEQF
j_call: TRBJ1-1; clone_size: few; v_call: TRBV5-1; d_call: NA; cdr3_aa: ASSLGSGNTEAF
j_call: TRBJ2-5; clone_size: NA; v_call: TRBV30; d_call: TRBD2; cdr3_aa: AWSSRGGTQETQY
j_call: TRBJ2-7; clone_size: NA; v_call: TRBV7-9; d_call: TRBD1; cdr3_aa: ASSPDRAYEQY
j_call: TRBJ2-1; clone_size: few; v_call: TRBV27; d_call: NA; cdr3_aa: ASSSDFYNEQF
j_call: TRBJ2-1; clone_size: few; v_call: TRBV30; d_call: TRBD2; cdr3_aa: AWSAGGRGEQF
j_call: TRBJ2-1; clone_size: few; v_call: TRBV7-2; d_call: TRBD1; cdr3_aa: ASSFTGTGDYGEQF
j_call: TRBJ1-2; clone_size: few; v_call: TRBV28; d_call: NA; cdr3_aa: ASTRNYGYT
j_call: TRBJ1-2; clone_size: NA; v_call: TRBV5-1; d_call: TRBD1; cdr3_aa: ASSLGTGVYYGYT
j_call: TRBJ2-1; clone_size: NA; v_call: TRBV5-6; d_call: NA; cdr3_aa: ASSLWGNEQF
j_call: TRBJ1-1; clone_size: NA; v_call: TRBV29-1; d_call: NA; cdr3_aa: SAGNLDTEAF